This T cell receptor (beta chain) was profiled in a study of CD8+ T cells in alopecia areata. Study summary: For the treated group, dosing was oral tofacitinib at 5 to 10 mg twice daily. General study results and limits: In lesional scalp, particularly from alopecia totalis/universalis, clonality was higher than in normal scalp. Since there was just one nonresponder, nobody can yet say how baseline CD8+ expansion ties to response.

This clone was picked up a small number of times. What it binds is unknown. Treatment given: oral pan-JAK inhibitor, 5-10 mg twice daily. The CDR3 has 16 residues. Germline CDR1 reads SQVTM; CDR2 reads ANQGSEA. V lost 7 bases and J lost 4; bases outside the gene matches: 13. Investigators isolated RNA and reverse transcribed it into cDNA to act as the sequencing template. Sequencing used immunoSEQ multiplex PCR; TCRdb keeps in-frame clones, though not all of them. The sample carries some 190,000 clones, more than 55% recorded once. The sample consisted of CD4+ T cells sorted from blood, taken around week 50, from a patient treated with tofacitinib. The source is a human donor with alopecia areata. This chain links TRBV29-1 with TRBJ1-1; TRBD1 matches 12 bases. The CDR3 DNA sequence: TGCAGCGCTCGGAGAGGGACAGGGGGCGCAGGCACTGAAGCTTTCTTT. This codes for CSARRGTGGAGTEAFF.